These T cell receptor beta chains were read from a single sample in a study of T cell responses to AZD1222 COVID-19 vaccine. Sequencing used immunoSEQ multiplex PCR; TCRdb keeps in-frame clones, though not all of them. The data show 140,000 to 150,000 clones, about 91% seen once. Specimen: peripheral blood, collected on day 0 of AZD1222 vaccination. These receptors originate from an adult in good health. Both conserved end residues are part of each CDR3. The D gene is left open where the match is weak.

TRBV19,16,.,TRBJ2-2,CASEQGGGIYTGELFF,TGTGCCAGTGAACAGGGTGGAGGGATATACACCGGGGAGCTGTTTTTT
TRBV6-1,16,.,TRBJ2-7,CASSDLTRGRTGEQYF,TGTGCCAGCAGTGATCTTACTAGGGGAAGGACGGGGGAGCAGTACTTC
TRBV5-6,15,TRBD2,TRBJ2-7,CASSLRRGGLYEQYF,TGTGCCAGCAGCTTGCGGCGGGGGGGCCTCTACGAGCAGTACTTC
TRBV7-9,16,.,TRBJ2-3,CASSLARGAGTDTQYF,TGTGCCAGCAGCTTAGCTAGAGGGGCGGGCACAGATACGCAGTATTTT
TRBV18,13,.,TRBJ1-2,CASSPDNDYGYTF,TGTGCCAGCTCACCGGACAACGACTATGGCTACACCTTC
TRBV18,15,TRBD1,TRBJ1-2,CASSPALGGQDGYTF,TGTGCCAGCTCACCAGCCCTGGGGGGACAGGATGGCTACACCTTC
TRBV6-5,10,.,TRBJ2-5,CASSEETQYF,TGTGCCAGCAGCGAAGAGACCCAGTACTTC
TRBV19,15,TRBD2,TRBJ2-3,CASSPVAGGLYTQYF,TGTGCCAGTAGTCCCGTAGCGGGGGGGCTATATACGCAGTATTTT
TRBV19,14,.,TRBJ2-2,CASSISRNTGELFF,TGTGCCAGTAGTATTAGCCGAAACACCGGGGAGCTGTTTTTT
TRBV9,15,.,TRBJ1-3,CASSVGASSGNTIYF,TGTGCCAGCAGCGTAGGGGCCAGCTCTGGAAACACCATATATTTT
TRBV7-2,15,TRBD1,TRBJ1-2,CASSLYRDRNYGYTF,TGTGCCAGCAGCTTATATCGGGACAGAAACTATGGCTACACCTTC
TRBV5-4,15,TRBD2,TRBJ2-7,CASSVGGIGTYEQYF,TGTGCCAGCAGCGTGGGGGGGATCGGTACCTACGAGCAGTACTTC
TRBV24-1,15,TRBD1,TRBJ1-2,CATSDLKGANYGYTF,TGTGCCACCAGTGATTTAAAGGGGGCGAACTATGGCTACACCTTC
TRBV5-6,17,.,TRBJ1-2,CASSPRRRVRSSYGYTF,TGTGCCAGCAGCCCCCGTCGGCGGGTGCGTTCAAGCTATGGCTACACCTTC
TRBV24-1,18,.,TRBJ2-2,CATSDFIGTREGTGELFF,TGTGCCACCAGTGATTTTATCGGGACCCGGGAAGGCACCGGGGAGCTGTTTTTT
TRBV6-2/TRBV6-3,14,TRBD1,TRBJ1-1,CASTPTGGGTEAFF,TGTGCCAGCACCCCAACAGGGGGAGGCACTGAAGCTTTCTTT
TRBV4-3,15,TRBD1,TRBJ2-7,CASSPLGQGAVEQYF,TGCGCCAGCAGCCCCTTAGGACAGGGGGCGGTGGAGCAGTACTTC
TRBV18,12,TRBD1,TRBJ1-2,CASSPDRAGYTF,TGTGCCAGCTCACCAGACAGGGCTGGCTACACCTTC
TRBV6-5,14,.,TRBJ1-5,CASRTGQINQPQHF,TGTGCCAGCAGGACTGGACAGATCAATCAGCCCCAGCATTTT
TRBV28,15,.,TRBJ1-1,CASSPGDGRVVKAFF,TGTGCCAGCAGCCCAGGGGACGGGAGGGTGGTCAAAGCTTTCTTT
TRBV20-1,10,.,TRBJ1-5,CSAGGRPQHF,TGCAGTGCCGGGGGTCGGCCCCAGCATTTT
TRBV5-1,13,.,TRBJ2-1,CASSFEKGNEQFF,TGCGCCAGCAGCTTTGAAAAGGGGAATGAGCAGTTCTTC
TRBV5-6,15,.,TRBJ2-3,CASSLYSVSTDTQYF,TGTGCCAGCAGCTTGTATAGCGTGAGCACAGATACGCAGTATTTT
TRBV7-3,16,.,TRBJ1-1,CASSLMAGAGDTEAFF,TGTGCCAGCAGCTTAATGGCGGGGGCCGGGGACACTGAAGCTTTCTTT
TRBV5-6,16,TRBD2,TRBJ2-3,CASSHGLAVNPDTQYF,TGTGCCAGCAGCCACGGACTAGCGGTGAACCCAGATACGCAGTATTTT